One sample yielded the 4 T cell receptor beta chains listed below, sequenced in a study of chemoradiotherapy in HPV16-positive cancers. Only in-frame clones appear in the TCRdb table, and some are missing; sequencing was by immunoSEQ multiplex PCR. This sample yields 300 to 350 clones, of which 80% to 90% are seen a single time; about 9.4% belongs to the top ten. Sequencing was performed on tumor tissue, taken from a patient who underwent chemoradiotherapy. The receptors derive from a human donor with HPV-associated anogenital cancer.

The rearrangement links TRBV19 to TRBJ1-1; D is unclear. V shed 1 base and J shed 4 bases, with 7 bases lying between them. CDR1 is LNHDA, CDR2 SQIVND, per germline (reference sequence). The length of the CDR3 is 13 residues. CDR3 region: CASSIGGGTEAFF. CDR3 nucleotide sequence: TGTGCCAGTAGTATAGGGGGAGGCACTGAAGCTTTCTTT. Drawing the rest from reference TRBV19 and TRBJ1-1, the complete variable domain is DGGITQSPKYLFRKEGQNVTLSCEQNLNHDAMYWYRQDPGQGLRLIYYSQIVNDFQKGDIAEGYSVSREKKESFPLTVTSAQKNPTAFYLCASSIGGGTEAFFGQGTRLTVV.

This clone was observed a handful of times. The rearrangement links TRBV5-1 to TRBJ1-1; D is perhaps TRBD1 (6 bases). Germline assignment: CDR1 SGHRS and CDR2 YFSETQ. With 5 bases removed from V and 2 bases from J, the gap between germline ends came to 13 bases. The CDR3 extends over 14 amino acids. For the CDR3, the DNA is TGCGCCAGCAGACCTTTCAGGGGAAACACTGAAGCTTTCTTT. Amino acid sequence: CASRPFRGNTEAFF.

Only a few counts were recorded for this clone. At one end, the junction sequence differs from germline, possibly due to a read error. J is TRBJ2-7 and V is TRBV11-3; TRBD1 matches at 7 bases. This CDR3 contains 16 residues. Germline V gives CDR1 SGHNT, CDR2 YENEEA. CDR3 coding DNA: TGTGCCAGCAGCCTAGACGGTCGACAGGGCACACTCGAGCAGTACTTC. It translates to CASSLDGRQGTLEQYF.

V gene TRBV5-1 combines with J gene TRBJ1-6; TRBD1 matches 7 bases. The germline gives CDR1 SGHRS, CDR2 YFSETQ. This CDR3 has 14 amino acids. J lost 10 bases, V lost 2 bases, and 6 bases had no gene match. The CDR3 loop is CASSFRQGFSPLHF. DNA of the CDR3: TGCGCCAGCAGCTTCAGACAGGGCTTCTCACCCCTCCACTTT.